This T cell receptor (beta chain) was obtained from a study of PD-1 blockade in classical Hodgkin lymphoma. Study-wide points: Newly diagnosed patients reportedly had lower baseline TCR diversity than healthy donors. No one has yet defined what causes the repertoire differences, which may be disease activity or prior therapy. Later analyses included only patients treated at least 1 year post-ASCT.

As for this clone: The antigen remains undetermined.

The protocol was immunoSEQ multiplex PCR, while the TCRdb copy is restricted to in-frame clones and leaves out a portion. This sample carries tens of thousands of clones, 89% of them seen once, and the ten largest clones take over 8.5%. This CDR3 region has 14 residues. Germline-derived CDR1 and CDR2 are KGHSH and LQKENI. The ends were cut back, 3 bases at V and 4 bases at J, with 10 bases in the middle. Brentuximab vedotin exposure varied among the patients, all of whom had relapsed after autologous stem cell transplantation. Best responses were complete response, partial response or progressive disease.

The TCR originated in a human donor with classical Hodgkin lymphoma. The chain joins TRBV18 to TRBJ1-3; possible D gene TRBD1, 5 bases. The sequencing used peripheral blood mononuclear cells (PBMCs), collected before the second cycle of nivolumab. The CDR3 DNA reads TGTGCCAGCTCACCCGGGACGGTGGGAAACACCATATATTTT. Its translation: CASSPGTVGNTIYF.